This T cell receptor beta chain was observed in a study of blood T cell repertoires in COVID-19. About the study: COVID-19 samples collected from the United States, Italy and Spain covered acute and convalescent phases. PBMCs, B-cell-depleted T cells, or T cells provided the cDNA or gDNA that made up the material.

Here immunoSEQ multiplex PCR was the method, and the copy in TCRdb shows in-frame clones only, minus some. The sample has 90,000 to 150,000 clones, around 87% seen once; the top ten hold 28%. Trimming removed 4 bases from V and 2 bases from J, with 10 bases in between. This CDR3 has 14 amino acids. Per the germline V gene, CDR1 is SGHRS and CDR2 is YFSETQ. This chain links TRBV5-1 with TRBJ1-5; a weak D match, TRBD1 (5 bases). The material sequenced was peripheral blood. The receptor was derived from a man between 65 and 79 years old with active or convalescent COVID-19. The CDR3 sequence is CASSRGEGNQPQHF. The CDR3 bases are TGCGCCAGCAGCCGAGGGGAGGGCAATCAGCCCCAGCATTTT.